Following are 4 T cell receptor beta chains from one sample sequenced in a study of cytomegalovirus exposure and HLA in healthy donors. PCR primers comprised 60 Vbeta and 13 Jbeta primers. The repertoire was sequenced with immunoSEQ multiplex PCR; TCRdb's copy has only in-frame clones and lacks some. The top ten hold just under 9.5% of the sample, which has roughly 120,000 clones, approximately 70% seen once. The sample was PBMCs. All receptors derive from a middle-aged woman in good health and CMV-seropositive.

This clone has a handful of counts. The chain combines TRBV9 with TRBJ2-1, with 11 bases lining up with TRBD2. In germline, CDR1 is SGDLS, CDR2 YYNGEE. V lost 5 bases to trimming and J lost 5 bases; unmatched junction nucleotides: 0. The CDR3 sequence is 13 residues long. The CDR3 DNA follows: TGTGCCAGCAGGACTAGCGGGAACAATGAGCAGTTCTTC. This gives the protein CASRTSGNNEQFF.

Written as DNA, the CDR3 is TGTGCCAGCAGACCGGACAGGGTATTTTTAGTTGGCTACACCTTC. Translation: CASRPDRVFLVGYTF. The chain employs TRBV6-5 and TRBJ1-2, with 8 bases lining up with TRBD1. Per germline, CDR1 MNHEY and CDR2 SVGAGI. The CDR3 sequence is 15 residues long. V was pared by 6 bases and J by 7 bases, with 13 bases of the junction left unmatched.

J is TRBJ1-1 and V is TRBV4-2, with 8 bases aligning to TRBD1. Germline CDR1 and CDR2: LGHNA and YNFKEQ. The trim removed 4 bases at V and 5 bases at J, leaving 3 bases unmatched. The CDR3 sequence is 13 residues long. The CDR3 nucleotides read TGTGCCAGCAGCCGAAGACAGGGGACTGAAGCTTTCTTT. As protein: CASSRRQGTEAFF.

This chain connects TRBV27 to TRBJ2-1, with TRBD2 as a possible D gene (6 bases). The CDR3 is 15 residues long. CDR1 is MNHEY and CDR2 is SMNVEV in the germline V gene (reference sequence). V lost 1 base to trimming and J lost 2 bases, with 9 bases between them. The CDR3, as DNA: TGTGCCAGCAGTTTATTGGGGGGACCCTACAATGAGCAGTTCTTC. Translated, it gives CASSLLGGPYNEQFF.